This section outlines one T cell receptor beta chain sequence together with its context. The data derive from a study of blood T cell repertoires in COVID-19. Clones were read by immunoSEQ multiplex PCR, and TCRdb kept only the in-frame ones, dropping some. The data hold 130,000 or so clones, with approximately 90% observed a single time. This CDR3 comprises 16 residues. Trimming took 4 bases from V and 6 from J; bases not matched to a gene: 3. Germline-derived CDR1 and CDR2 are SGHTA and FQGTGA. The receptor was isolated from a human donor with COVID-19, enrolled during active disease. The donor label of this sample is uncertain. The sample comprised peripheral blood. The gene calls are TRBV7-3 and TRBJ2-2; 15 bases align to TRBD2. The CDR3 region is CASSSRTSGGAGELFF. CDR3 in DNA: TGTGCCAGCAGCTCCCGGACTAGCGGGGGGGCCGGGGAGCTGTTTTTT.